The clone carrying this T cell receptor beta chain was seen only once. Its specificity is unknown. This specimen comes from a study of shared clonotypes between healthy human individuals. Study-level background: A few men and a couple of women, aged 18 to 49, were donors.

The CDR3 totals 14 residues. The germline CDR1 and CDR2 sequences are MNHEY and SMNVEV (reference sequence). V lost 1 base and J lost 1, with 8 bases in between. Findings of the study overall: Sampling covered nothing but blood. Tissue TCR repertoires likely differ from those found in blood. Generally, estimated richness proved larger in naive subsets than it did in memory subsets.

Clones were sequenced by immunoSEQ multiplex PCR, and TCRdb holds only the in-frame ones, with some missing. In the table there are about 2.4 million clones, around 94% of which are singletons. Specimen: naive CD4+ T cells sorted from blood. As to subset: CD45RA+ positively selected. The sequence came from a man aged 18 to 30 in good health. The rearrangement uses TRBV27 and TRBJ2-7; D possibly uses TRBD1 or TRBD2 (5 bases each). The DNA of the CDR3 is TGTGCCAGCAGTTTATGGGACGGATCCTACGAGCAGTACTTC. This sequence encodes CASSLWDGSYEQYF.